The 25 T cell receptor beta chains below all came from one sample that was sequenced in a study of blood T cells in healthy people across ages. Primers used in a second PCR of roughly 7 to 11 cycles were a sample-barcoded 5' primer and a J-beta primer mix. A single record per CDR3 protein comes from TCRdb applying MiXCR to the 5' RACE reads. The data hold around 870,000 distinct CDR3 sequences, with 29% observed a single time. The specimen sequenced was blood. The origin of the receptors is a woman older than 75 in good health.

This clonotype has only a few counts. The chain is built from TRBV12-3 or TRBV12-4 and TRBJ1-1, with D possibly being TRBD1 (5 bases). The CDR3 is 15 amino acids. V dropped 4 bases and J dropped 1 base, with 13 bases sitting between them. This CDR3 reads CASSSTLRGNTEAFF. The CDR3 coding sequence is TGTGCCAGCAGTTCGACCCTTAGGGGGAACACTGAAGCTTTCTTT.

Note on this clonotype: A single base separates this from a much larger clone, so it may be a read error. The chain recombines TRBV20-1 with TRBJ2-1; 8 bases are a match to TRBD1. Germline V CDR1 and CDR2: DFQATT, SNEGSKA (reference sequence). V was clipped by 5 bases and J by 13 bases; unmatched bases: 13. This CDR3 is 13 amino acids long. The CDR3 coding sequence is TGCAGTGCTCCGAGACAGGGGATCGAGACCCAGTTCTTC. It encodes CSAPRQGIETQFF.

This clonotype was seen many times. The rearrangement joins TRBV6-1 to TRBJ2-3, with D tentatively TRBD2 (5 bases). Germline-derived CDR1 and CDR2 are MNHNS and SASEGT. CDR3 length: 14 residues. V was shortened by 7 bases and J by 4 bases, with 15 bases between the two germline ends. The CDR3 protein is CASKLRVESDTQYF. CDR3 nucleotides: TGTGCCAGCAAGTTGAGGGTCGAATCAGATACGCAGTATTTT.

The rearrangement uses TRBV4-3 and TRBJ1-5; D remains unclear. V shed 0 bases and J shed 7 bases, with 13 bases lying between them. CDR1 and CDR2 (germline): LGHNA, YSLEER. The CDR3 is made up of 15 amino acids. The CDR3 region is CASSQEVGNGQPQHF. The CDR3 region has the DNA TGCGCCAGCAGCCAAGAGGTGGGAAACGGACAGCCCCAGCATTTT.

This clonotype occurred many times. The CDR3 coding sequence is TGTGCCAGCAGTTACTCGATTGCTCAGGGGCGGTACGAGCAGTACTTC. This encodes CASSYSIAQGRYEQYF. The J gene is TRBJ2-7, the V gene TRBV6-2 or TRBV6-3; a possible D gene is TRBD1 (6 bases). CDR1 and CDR2 from the germline V gene are MNHEY and SVGEGT. V was shortened by 0 bases and J by 4 bases, with 16 bases between the two germline ends. The CDR3 runs 16 residues.

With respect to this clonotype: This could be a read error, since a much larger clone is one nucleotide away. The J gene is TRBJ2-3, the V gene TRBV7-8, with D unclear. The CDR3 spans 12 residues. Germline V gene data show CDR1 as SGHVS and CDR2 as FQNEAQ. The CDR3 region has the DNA TGTGCCAGCAGCGACGGTTGGGATACGCGGTATTTT. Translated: CASSDGWDTRYF.

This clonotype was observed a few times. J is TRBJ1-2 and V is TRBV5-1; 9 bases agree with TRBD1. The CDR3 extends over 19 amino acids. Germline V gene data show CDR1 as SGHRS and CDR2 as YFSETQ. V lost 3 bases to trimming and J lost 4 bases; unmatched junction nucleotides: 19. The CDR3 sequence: CASSYGAHTPGQGTYGYTF. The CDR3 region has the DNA TGCGCCAGCAGCTATGGGGCCCACACACCGGGACAGGGAACCTATGGCTACACCTTC. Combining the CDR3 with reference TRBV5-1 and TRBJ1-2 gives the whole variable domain KAGVTQTPRYLIKTRGQQVTLSCSPISGHRSVSWYQQTPGQGLQFLFEYFSETQRNKGNFPGRFSGRQFSNSRSEMNVSTLELGDSALYLCASSYGAHTPGQGTYGYTFGSGTRLTVV.

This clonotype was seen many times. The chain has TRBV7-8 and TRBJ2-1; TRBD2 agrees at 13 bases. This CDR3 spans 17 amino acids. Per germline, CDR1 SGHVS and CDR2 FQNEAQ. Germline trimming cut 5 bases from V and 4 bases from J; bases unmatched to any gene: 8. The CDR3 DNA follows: TGTGCCAGCAGCCGGACTAGCGGGGGTGCCGGGTACAATGAGCAGTTCTTC. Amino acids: CASSRTSGGAGYNEQFF.

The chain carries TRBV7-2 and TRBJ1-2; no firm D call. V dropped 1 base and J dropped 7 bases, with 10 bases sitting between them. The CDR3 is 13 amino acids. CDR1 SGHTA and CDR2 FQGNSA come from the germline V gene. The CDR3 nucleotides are TGTGCCAGCAGCTTAGGACCCCCCGCTGGCTACACCTTC. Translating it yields CASSLGPPAGYTF.

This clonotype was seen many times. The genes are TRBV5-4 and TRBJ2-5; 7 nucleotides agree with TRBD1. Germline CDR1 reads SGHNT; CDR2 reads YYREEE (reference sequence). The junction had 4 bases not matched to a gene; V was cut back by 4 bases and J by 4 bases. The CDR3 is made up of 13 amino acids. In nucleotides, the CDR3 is TGTGCCAGCAGCACGACAGGGAGAGAGACCCAGTACTTC. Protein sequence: CASSTTGRETQYF.

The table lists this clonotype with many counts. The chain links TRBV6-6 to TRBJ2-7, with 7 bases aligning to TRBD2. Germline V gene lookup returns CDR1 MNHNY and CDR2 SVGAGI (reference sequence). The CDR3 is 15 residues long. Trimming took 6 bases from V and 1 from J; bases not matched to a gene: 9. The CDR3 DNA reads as TGTGCCAGCAGAACGGGGCAGGGAGGGTCCTACGAGCAGTACTTC. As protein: CASRTGQGGSYEQYF.

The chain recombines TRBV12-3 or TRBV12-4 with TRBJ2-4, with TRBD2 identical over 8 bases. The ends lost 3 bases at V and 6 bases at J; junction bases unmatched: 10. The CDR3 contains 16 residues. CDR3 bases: TGTGCCAGCAGTTTTTCCGGGGGGGGCCTAGGAAACATTCAGTACTTC. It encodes CASSFSGGGLGNIQYF.

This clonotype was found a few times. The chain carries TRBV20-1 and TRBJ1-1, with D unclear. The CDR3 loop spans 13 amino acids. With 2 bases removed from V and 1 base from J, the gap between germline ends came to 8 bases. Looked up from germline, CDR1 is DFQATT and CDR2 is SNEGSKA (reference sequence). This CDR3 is CSARQTENTEAFF. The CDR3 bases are TGCAGTGCTAGACAGACGGAGAACACTGAAGCTTTCTTT.

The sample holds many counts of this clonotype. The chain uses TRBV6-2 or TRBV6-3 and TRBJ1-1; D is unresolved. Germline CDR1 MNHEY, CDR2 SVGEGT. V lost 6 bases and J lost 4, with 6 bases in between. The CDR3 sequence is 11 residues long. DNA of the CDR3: TGTGCCAGCAGGGTTGGCACTGAAGCTTTCTTT. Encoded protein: CASRVGTEAFF.

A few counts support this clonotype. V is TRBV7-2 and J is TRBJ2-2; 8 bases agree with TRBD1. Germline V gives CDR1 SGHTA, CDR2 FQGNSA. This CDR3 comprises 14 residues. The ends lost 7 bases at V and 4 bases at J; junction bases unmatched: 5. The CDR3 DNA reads TGTGCCAGCAACCTAGACAGGGGCACCGGGGAGCTGTTTTTT. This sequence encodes CASNLDRGTGELFF. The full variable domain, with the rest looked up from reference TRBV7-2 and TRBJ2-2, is GAGVSQSPSNKVTEKGKDVELRCDPISGHTALYWYRQSLGQGLEFLIYFQGNSAPDKSGLPSDRFSAERTGGSVSTLTIQRTQQEDSAVYLCASNLDRGTGELFFGEGSRLTVL.

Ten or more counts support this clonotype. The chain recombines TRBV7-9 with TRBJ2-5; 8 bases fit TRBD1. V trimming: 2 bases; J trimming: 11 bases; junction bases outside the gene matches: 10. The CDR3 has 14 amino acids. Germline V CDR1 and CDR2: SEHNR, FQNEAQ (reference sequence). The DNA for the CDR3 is TGTGCCAGCAGCTTAACAGGGGGAAATGGTGAGCAGTACTTC. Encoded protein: CASSLTGGNGEQYF.

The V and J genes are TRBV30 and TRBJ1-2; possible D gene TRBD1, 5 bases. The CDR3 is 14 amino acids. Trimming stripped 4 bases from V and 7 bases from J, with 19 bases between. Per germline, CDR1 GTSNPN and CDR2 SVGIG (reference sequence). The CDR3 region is CAWILDPGPSGYTF. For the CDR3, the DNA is TGTGCCTGGATCCTAGACCCGGGACCCAGTGGCTACACCTTC.

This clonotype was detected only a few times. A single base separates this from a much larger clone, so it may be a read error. Written as DNA, the CDR3 is TGCGCCAGCAGCCAAGAGCTCGACACAATCATCTCTGGGGCCAACGTCCTGACTTTC. It is translated as CASSQELDTIISGANVLTF. The chain employs TRBV4-3 and TRBJ2-6, with D hard to call. The CDR3 contains 19 residues. The germline V gene has CDR1 LGHNA and CDR2 YSLEER. Trimming took 0 bases from V and 0 from J, leaving 15 bases between them.

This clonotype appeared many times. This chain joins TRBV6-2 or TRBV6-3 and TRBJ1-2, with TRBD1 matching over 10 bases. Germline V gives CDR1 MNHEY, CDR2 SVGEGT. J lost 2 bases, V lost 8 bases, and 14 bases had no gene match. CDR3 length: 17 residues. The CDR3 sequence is CASETISGTGVNYGYTF. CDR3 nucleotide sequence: TGTGCCAGCGAAACCATCTCCGGGACAGGGGTAAACTATGGCTACACCTTC.

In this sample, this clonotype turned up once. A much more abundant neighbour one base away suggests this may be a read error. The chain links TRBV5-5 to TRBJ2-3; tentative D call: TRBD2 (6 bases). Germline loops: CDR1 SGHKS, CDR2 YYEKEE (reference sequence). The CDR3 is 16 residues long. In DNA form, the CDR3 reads TGTGCCAACAGCAAACGGGGACTTGGGGGCACAGATACGCAGTATTTT. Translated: CANSKRGLGGTDTQYF.

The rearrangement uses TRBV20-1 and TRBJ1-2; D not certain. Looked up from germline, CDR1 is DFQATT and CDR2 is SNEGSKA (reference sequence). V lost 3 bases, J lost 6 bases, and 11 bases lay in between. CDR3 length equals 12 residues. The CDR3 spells CSASVGRDGYTF. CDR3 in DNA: TGCAGTGCTAGTGTGGGGAGGGATGGCTACACCTTC.

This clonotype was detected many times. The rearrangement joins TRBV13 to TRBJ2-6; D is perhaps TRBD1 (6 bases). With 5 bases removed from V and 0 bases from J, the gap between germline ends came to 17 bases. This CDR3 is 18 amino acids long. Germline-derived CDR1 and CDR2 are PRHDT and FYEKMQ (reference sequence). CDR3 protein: CASSIGQQPISGANVLTF. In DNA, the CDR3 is TGTGCCAGCAGCATCGGACAGCAGCCAATCTCTGGGGCCAACGTCCTGACTTTC.

CDR3 DNA: TGCGCCAGCAGCCAAGATATGGTGTACAATGAGTGGTTCTTC. This sequence encodes CASSQDMVYNEWFF. The gene calls are TRBV4-3 and TRBJ2-1, with D hard to call. Germline CDR1 reads LGHNA; CDR2 reads YSLEER. The CDR3 consists of 14 residues. Trimming left V 0 bases short and J 15 bases short, with 18 bases between.

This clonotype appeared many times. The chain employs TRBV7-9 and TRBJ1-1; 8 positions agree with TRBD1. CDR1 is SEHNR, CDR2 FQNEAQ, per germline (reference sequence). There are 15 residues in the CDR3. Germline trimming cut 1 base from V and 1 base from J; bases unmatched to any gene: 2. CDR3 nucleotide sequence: TGTGCCAGCAGCTTAGACCAGGGGGCGAACACTGAAGCTTTCTTT. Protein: CASSLDQGANTEAFF.

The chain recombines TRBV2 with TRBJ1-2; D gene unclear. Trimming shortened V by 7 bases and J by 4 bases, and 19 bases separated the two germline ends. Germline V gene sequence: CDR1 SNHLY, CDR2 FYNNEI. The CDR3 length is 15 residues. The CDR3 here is CASTREIGLGYGYTF. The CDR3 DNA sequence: TGTGCCAGCACCAGAGAAATTGGGCTTGGCTATGGCTACACCTTC.